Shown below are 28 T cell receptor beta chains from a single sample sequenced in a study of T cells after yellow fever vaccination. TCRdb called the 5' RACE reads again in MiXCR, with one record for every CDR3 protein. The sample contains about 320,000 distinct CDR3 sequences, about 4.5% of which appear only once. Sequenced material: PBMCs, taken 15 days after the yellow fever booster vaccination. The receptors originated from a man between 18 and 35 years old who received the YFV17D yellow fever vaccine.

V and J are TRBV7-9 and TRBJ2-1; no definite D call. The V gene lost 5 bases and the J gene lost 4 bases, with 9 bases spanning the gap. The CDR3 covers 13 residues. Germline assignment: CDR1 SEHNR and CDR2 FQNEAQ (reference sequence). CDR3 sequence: CASSHETYNEQFF. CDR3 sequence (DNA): TGTGCCAGCAGCCACGAGACTTACAATGAGCAGTTCTTC.

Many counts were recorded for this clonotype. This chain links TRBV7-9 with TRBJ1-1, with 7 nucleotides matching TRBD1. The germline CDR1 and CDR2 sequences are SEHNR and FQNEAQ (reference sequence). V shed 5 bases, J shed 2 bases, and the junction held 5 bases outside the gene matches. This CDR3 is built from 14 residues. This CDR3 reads CASSRRQGNTEAFF. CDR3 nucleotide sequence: TGTGCCAGCAGCCGGAGACAGGGCAACACTGAAGCTTTCTTT.

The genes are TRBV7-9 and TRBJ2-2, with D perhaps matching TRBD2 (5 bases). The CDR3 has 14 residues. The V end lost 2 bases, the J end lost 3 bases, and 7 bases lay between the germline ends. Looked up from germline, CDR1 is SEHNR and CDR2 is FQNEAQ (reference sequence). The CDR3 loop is CASSLIGDTGELFF. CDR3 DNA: TGTGCCAGCAGCTTAATCGGGGACACCGGGGAGCTGTTTTTT.

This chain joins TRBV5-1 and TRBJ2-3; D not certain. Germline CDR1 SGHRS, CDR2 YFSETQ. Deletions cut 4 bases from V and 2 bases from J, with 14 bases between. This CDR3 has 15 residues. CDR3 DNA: TGCGCCAGCAGCGTAGACGGGCGAGTCACAGATACGCAGTATTTT. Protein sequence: CASSVDGRVTDTQYF.

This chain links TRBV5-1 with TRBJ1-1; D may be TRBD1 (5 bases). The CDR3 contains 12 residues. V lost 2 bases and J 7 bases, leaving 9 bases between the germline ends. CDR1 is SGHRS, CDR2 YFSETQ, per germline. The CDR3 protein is CASSLGHGEAFF. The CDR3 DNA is TGCGCCAGCAGCTTAGGACACGGTGAAGCTTTCTTT. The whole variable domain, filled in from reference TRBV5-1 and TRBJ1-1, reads KAGVTQTPRYLIKTRGQQVTLSCSPISGHRSVSWYQQTPGQGLQFLFEYFSETQRNKGNFPGRFSGRQFSNSRSEMNVSTLELGDSALYLCASSLGHGEAFFGQGTRLTVV.

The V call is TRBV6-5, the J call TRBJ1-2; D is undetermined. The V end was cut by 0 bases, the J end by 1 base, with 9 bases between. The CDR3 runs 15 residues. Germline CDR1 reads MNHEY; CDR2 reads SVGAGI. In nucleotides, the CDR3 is TGTGCCAGCAGTTACTCGACGAGCTTTAACTATGGCTACACCTTC. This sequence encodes CASSYSTSFNYGYTF.

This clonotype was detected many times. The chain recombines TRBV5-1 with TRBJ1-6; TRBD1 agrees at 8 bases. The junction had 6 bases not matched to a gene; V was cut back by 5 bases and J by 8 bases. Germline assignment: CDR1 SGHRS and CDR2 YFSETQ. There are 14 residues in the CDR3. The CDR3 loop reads CASRSDREYSPLHF. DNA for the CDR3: TGCGCCAGCAGATCGGACAGGGAATATTCACCCCTCCACTTT.

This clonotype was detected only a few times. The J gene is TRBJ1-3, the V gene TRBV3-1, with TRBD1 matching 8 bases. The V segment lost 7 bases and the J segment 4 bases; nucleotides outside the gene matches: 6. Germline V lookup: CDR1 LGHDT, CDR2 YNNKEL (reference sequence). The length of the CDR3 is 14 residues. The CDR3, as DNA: TGTGCCAGCACCCACAGGGGGTCCGGAAACACCATATATTTT. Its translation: CASTHRGSGNTIYF. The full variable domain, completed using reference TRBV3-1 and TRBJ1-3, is DTAVSQTPKYLVTQMGNDKSIKCEQNLGHDTMYWYKQDSKKFLKIMFSYNNKELIINETVPNRFSPKSPDKAHLNLHINSLELGDSAVYFCASTHRGSGNTIYFGEGSWLTVV.

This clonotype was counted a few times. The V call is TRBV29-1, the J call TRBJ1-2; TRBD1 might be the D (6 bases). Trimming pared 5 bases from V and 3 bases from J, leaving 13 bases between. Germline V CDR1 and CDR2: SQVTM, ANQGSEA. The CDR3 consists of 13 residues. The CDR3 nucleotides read TGCAGCGTTAAACCAGGGGTGGACTATGGCTACACCTTC. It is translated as CSVKPGVDYGYTF.

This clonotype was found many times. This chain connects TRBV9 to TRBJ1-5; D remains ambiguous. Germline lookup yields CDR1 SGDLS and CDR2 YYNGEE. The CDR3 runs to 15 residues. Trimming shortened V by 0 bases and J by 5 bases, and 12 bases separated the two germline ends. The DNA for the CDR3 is TGTGCCAGCAGCGTAGGGACGGAGCCAGATCAGCCCCAGCATTTT. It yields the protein CASSVGTEPDQPQHF.

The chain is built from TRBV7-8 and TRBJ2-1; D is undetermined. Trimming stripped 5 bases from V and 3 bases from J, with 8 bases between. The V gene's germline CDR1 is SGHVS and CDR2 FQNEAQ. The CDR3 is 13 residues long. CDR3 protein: CASSLRIYNEQFF. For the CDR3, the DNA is TGTGCCAGCAGCCTACGCATCTACAATGAGCAGTTCTTC. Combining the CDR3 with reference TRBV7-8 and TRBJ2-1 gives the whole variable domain GAGVSQSPRYKVAKRGQDVALRCDPISGHVSLFWYQQALGQGPEFLTYFQNEAQLDKSGLPSDRFFAERPEGSVSTLKIQRTQQEDSAVYLCASSLRIYNEQFFGPGTRLTVL.

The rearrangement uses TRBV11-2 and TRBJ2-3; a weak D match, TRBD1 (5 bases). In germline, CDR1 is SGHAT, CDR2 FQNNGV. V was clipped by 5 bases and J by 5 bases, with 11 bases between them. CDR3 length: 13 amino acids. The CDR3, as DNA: TGTGCCAGCAGCGGACGACAGCTAGATACGCAGTATTTT. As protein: CASSGRQLDTQYF.

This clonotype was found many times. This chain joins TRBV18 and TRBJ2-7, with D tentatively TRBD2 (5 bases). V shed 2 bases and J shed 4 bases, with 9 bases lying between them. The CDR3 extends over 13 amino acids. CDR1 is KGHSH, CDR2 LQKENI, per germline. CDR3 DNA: TGTGCCAGCTCACCATCCGAGGGATACGAGCAGTACGTC. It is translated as CASSPSEGYEQYV.

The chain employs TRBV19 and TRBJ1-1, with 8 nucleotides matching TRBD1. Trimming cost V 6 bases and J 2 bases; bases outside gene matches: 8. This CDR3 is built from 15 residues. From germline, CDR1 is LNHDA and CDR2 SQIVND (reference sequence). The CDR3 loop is CASSRSGGGNTEAFF. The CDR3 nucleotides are TGTGCCAGTAGCCGCTCAGGGGGCGGCAACACTGAAGCTTTCTTT.

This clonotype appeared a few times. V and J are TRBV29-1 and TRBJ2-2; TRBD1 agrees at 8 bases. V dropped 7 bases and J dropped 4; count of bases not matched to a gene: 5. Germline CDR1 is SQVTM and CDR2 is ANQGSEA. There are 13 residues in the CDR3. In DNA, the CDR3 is TGCAGCGCACTAGACAGGGGCACCGGGGAGCTGTTTTTT. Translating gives CSALDRGTGELFF.

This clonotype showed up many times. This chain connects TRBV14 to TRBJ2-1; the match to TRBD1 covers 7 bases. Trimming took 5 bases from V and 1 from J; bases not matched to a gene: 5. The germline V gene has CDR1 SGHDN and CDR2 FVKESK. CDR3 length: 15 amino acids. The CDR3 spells CASSWGQPSYNEQFF. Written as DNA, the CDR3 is TGTGCCAGCAGCTGGGGACAGCCTTCCTACAATGAGCAGTTCTTC.

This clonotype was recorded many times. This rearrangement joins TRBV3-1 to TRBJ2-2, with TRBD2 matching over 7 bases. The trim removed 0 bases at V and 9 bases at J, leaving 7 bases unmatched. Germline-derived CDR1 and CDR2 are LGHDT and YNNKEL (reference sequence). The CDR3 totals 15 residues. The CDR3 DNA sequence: TGTGCCAGCAGCCAAGAACGACTAGCTGACCGGGAGCTGTTTTTT. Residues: CASSQERLADRELFF.

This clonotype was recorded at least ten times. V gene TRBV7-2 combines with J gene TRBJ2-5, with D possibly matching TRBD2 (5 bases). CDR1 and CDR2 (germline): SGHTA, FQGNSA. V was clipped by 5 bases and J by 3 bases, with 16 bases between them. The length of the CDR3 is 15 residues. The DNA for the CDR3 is TGTGCCAGCAGCCCCCGCCCGAGAGGGAAAGAGACCCAGTACTTC. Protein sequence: CASSPRPRGKETQYF.

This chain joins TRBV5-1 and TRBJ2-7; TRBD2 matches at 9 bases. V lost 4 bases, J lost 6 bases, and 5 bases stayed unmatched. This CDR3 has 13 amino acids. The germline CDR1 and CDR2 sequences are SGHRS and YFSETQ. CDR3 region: CASSEGLAREQYF. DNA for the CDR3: TGCGCCAGCAGCGAGGGACTAGCACGCGAGCAGTACTTC.

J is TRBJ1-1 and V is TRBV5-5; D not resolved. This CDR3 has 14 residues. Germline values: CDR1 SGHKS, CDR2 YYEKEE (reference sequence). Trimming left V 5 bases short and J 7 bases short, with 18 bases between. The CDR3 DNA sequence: TGTGCCAGCAGACCAAAAACGACGGTCGATGAAGCTTTCTTT. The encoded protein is CASRPKTTVDEAFF.

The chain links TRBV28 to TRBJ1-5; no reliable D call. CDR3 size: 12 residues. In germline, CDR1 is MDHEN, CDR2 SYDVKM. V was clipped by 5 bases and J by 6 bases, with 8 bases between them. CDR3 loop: CASSHTIQPQHF. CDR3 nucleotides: TGTGCCAGCAGTCATACCATTCAGCCCCAGCATTTT. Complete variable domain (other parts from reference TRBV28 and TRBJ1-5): DVKVTQSSRYLVKRTGEKVFLECVQDMDHENMFWYRQDPGLGLRLIYFSYDVKMKEKGDIPEGYSVSREKKERFSLILESASTNQTSMYLCASSHTIQPQHFGDGTRLSIL.

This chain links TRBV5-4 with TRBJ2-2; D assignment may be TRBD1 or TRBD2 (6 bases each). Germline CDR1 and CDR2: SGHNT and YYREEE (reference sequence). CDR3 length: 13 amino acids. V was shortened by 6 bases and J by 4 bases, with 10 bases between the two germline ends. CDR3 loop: CASKGGGTGELFF. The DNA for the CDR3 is TGTGCCAGCAAGGGGGGAGGCACCGGGGAGCTGTTTTTT.

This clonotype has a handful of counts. The CDR3 nucleotides read TGTGCCAGCAGTCTGGCCGGGCCTTATCAGCCCCAGCATTTT. Its translation: CASSLAGPYQPQHF. V and J are TRBV14 and TRBJ1-5; D unclear. CDR3 size: 14 residues. V lost 6 bases, J lost 5 bases, and 14 bases lay in between. Germline V gene sequence: CDR1 SGHDN, CDR2 FVKESK.

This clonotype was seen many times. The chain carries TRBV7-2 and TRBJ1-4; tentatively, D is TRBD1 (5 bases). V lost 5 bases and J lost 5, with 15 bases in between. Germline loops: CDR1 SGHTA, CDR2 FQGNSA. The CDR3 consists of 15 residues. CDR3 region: CASSRLTATNEKLFF. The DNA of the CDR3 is TGTGCCAGCAGCCGTTTGACAGCCACAAATGAAAAACTGTTTTTT.

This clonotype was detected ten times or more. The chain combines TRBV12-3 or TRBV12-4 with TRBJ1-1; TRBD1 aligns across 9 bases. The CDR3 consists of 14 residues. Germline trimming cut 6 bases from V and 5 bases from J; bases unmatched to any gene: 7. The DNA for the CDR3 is TGTGCCAGCAGCAACAGGGGGCAAGGAACTGAAGCTTTCTTT. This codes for CASSNRGQGTEAFF.

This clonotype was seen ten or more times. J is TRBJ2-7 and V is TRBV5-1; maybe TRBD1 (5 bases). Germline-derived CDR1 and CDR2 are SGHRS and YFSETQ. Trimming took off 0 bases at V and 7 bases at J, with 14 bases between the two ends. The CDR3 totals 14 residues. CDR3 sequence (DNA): TGCGCCAGCAGCTTGGATTGGGGCTCTGGGGAGCAGTACTTC. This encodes CASSLDWGSGEQYF.

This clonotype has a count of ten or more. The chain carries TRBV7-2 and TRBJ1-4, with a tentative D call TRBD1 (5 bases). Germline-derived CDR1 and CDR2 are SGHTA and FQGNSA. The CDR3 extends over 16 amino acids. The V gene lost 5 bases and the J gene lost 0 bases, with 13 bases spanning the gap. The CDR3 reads CASSRDWGPTNEKLFF. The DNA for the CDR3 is TGTGCCAGCAGCCGGGACTGGGGACCAACTAATGAAAAACTGTTTTTT.

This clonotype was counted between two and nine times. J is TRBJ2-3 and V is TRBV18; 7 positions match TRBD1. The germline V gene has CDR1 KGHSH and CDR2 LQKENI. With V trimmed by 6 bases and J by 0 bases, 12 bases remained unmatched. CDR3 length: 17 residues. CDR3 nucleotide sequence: TGTGCCAGCTCCCCCAGGGACAGAACCTTCAGCACAGATACGCAGTATTTT. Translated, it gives CASSPRDRTFSTDTQYF.